The source of this TCR beta chain is a study of T cells in pancreatic ductal adenocarcinoma. Whole-study findings and limits: Tumor-versus-blood clonality comparisons may be biased toward lower tumor diversity. This surgical cohort overrepresents the minority presenting with early-stage disease.

Only in-frame clones appear in the TCRdb table, and some are missing; sequencing was by immunoSEQ multiplex PCR. The sample lists 25,000 to 35,000 clones, approximately 94% occurring once. Points on this clone: Its antigen is currently unknown.

No neoadjuvant therapy was given to the selected pancreatic ductal adenocarcinoma patients before their surgery. In germline, CDR1 is LNHDA, CDR2 SQIVND (reference sequence). The CDR3 loop spans 16 amino acids. V was clipped by 6 bases and J by 5 bases; unmatched bases: 12. The V and J genes are TRBV19 and TRBJ2-7, with 11 bases matching TRBD2. The sequence was obtained from a human donor with pancreatic ductal adenocarcinoma. The sample taken for sequencing was PBMCs. This chain's CDR3 is CASSLRSGLAGHEQYF. CDR3 DNA sequence: TGTGCCAGTAGCCTCCGCTCCGGACTAGCGGGCCACGAGCAGTACTTC. The whole variable domain, filled in from reference TRBV19 and TRBJ2-7, reads DGGITQSPKYLFRKEGQNVTLSCEQNLNHDAMYWYRQDPGQGLRLIYYSQIVNDFQKGDIAEGYSVSREKKESFPLTVTSAQKNPTAFYLCASSLRSGLAGHEQYFGPGTRLTVT.